Included here is one TCR beta chain sequence, with context. One end of the junction does not line up with germline, which may come from a read error. The data stem from a study of cytomegalovirus exposure and HLA in healthy donors. Primers for the PCR totalled 60 Vbeta and 13 Jbeta. Clones were sequenced by immunoSEQ multiplex PCR, and TCRdb holds only the in-frame ones, with some missing. The sample lists some 170,000 clones, 80% seen once, with about 4.8% in the top ten. Sequenced sample: PBMCs. The receptor was isolated from a man aged 30-40 years in good health and CMV-seronegative.

CDR3 sequence (DNA): TGTACCAGCACTCCCAGACAGGCTAACTATGGCTACACCTTC. Protein sequence: CTSTPRQANYGYTF. The chain combines TRBV6-6 with TRBJ1-2; weak D call: TRBD1 (6 bases). This CDR3 is 14 amino acids long. Looked up from germline, CDR1 is MNHNY and CDR2 is SVGAGI (reference sequence).